This passage covers 10 T cell receptor beta chains from one sample sequenced in a study of blood T cell repertoires in COVID-19. TCRdb's table, derived via immunoSEQ multiplex PCR, lists solely in-frame clones and lacks some. Among some 520,000 clones listed, 80% to 90% were seen once. The sequenced sample consisted of peripheral blood. The receptor set was obtained from a man between 18 and 29 years old with COVID-19, enrolled during active disease.

The table lists this clone with a few counts. This chain joins TRBV4-2 and TRBJ2-2; D call uncertain. This CDR3 is built from 15 residues. Germline lookup yields CDR1 LGHNA and CDR2 YNFKEQ. Trimming cost V 1 base and J 5 bases, with 11 bases left between them. CDR3 coding DNA: TGTGCCAGCAGCCAAGGGGCCGGATTTACCGGGGAGCTGTTTTTT. This sequence encodes CASSQGAGFTGELFF.

The chain employs TRBV6-5 and TRBJ1-5; a weak D match, TRBD1 (6 bases). The CDR3 sequence is 15 residues long. With 7 bases removed from V and 0 bases from J, the gap between germline ends came to 13 bases. CDR1 is MNHEY and CDR2 is SVGAGI in the germline V gene. The CDR3 spells CASKMQGYSNQPQHF. Written as DNA, the CDR3 is TGTGCCAGCAAAATGCAGGGGTATAGCAATCAGCCCCAGCATTTT.

V is TRBV5-1 and J is TRBJ1-2; D gene ambiguous. Looked up from germline, CDR1 is SGHRS and CDR2 is YFSETQ. Deletions cut 4 bases from V and 6 bases from J, with 10 bases between. The CDR3 is 12 residues long. The DNA of the CDR3 is TGCGCCAGCAGCCTAGACTTAGATGGCTACACCTTC. Its protein product is CASSLDLDGYTF.

The chain employs TRBV4-1 and TRBJ2-2; a weak D match, TRBD2 (6 bases). CDR1 and CDR2 from the germline V gene are MGHRA and YSYEKL. The CDR3 length is 18 residues. Trimming removed 4 bases at V and 5 bases at J, with 23 bases between. The CDR3 DNA reads TGCGCCAGCAGCCCCCTCCAAGGAGGGTGGGTTGGAACCGGGGAGCTGTTTTTT. This gives the protein CASSPLQGGWVGTGELFF.

This clone was picked up one time. The genes are TRBV3-1 (or the pseudogene TRBV3-2) and TRBJ2-2, with a tentative D call TRBD1 (6 bases). V was shortened by 3 bases and J by 4 bases, with 21 bases between the two germline ends. CDR1 is LGHDT, CDR2 YNNKEL, per germline (reference sequence). The CDR3 is made up of 18 amino acids. Here the CDR3 reads CASSHWGRETGPTGELFF. The CDR3 DNA follows: TGTGCCAGCAGCCATTGGGGTAGAGAAACAGGGCCCACCGGGGAGCTGTTTTTT.

The V gene is TRBV19, the J gene TRBJ2-3; D is perhaps TRBD2 (5 bases). The ends were cut back, 2 bases at V and 4 bases at J, with 13 bases in the middle. CDR1 is LNHDA and CDR2 is SQIVND in the germline V gene (reference sequence). The CDR3 has 15 amino acids. CDR3: CASSIWESPPDTQYF. The DNA for the CDR3 is TGTGCCAGTAGTATATGGGAGAGTCCCCCAGATACGCAGTATTTT.

This clone was recorded only once. The chain has TRBV19 and TRBJ2-5; 8 nucleotides line up with TRBD2. J lost 6 bases, V lost 5 bases, and 14 bases had no gene match. This CDR3 has 16 amino acids. Germline V gives CDR1 LNHDA, CDR2 SQIVND (reference sequence). CDR3 loop: CASSLGWRAGVKTQYF. The CDR3 coding sequence is TGTGCCAGTAGTTTGGGGTGGAGAGCGGGAGTTAAGACCCAGTACTTC. The entire variable domain, with the rest obtained from reference TRBV19 and TRBJ2-5, is as follows: DGGITQSPKYLFRKEGQNVTLSCEQNLNHDAMYWYRQDPGQGLRLIYYSQIVNDFQKGDIAEGYSVSREKKESFPLTVTSAQKNPTAFYLCASSLGWRAGVKTQYFGPGTRLLVL.

V usage is TRBV25-1 and J usage is TRBJ2-2, with D tentatively TRBD1 (5 bases). With 8 bases removed from V and 2 bases from J, the gap between germline ends came to 12 bases. From germline, CDR1 is MGHDK and CDR2 SYGVNS. CDR3 length: 14 amino acids. The CDR3 loop is CASSSWGNTGELFF. CDR3 DNA: TGTGCCAGCTCCTCCTGGGGCAACACCGGGGAGCTGTTTTTT. The variable domain in full, completed from reference TRBV25-1 and TRBJ2-2, reads EADIYQTPRYLVIGTGKKITLECSQTMGHDKMYWYQQDPGMELHLIHYSYGVNSTEKGDLSSESTVSRIRTEHFPLTLESARPSHTSQYLCASSSWGNTGELFFGEGSRLTVL.

This chain joins TRBV20-1 and TRBJ2-3, with D maybe TRBD2 (5 bases). The germline gives CDR1 DFQATT, CDR2 SNEGSKA (reference sequence). This CDR3 is built from 14 residues. V lost 3 bases, J lost 1 base, and 11 bases lay in between. CDR3 coding DNA: TGCAGTGCTAGTCCCCCTAGCCGCACAGATACGCAGTATTTT. Amino acids: CSASPPSRTDTQYF.

J is TRBJ2-7 and V is TRBV12-3 or TRBV12-4, with 9 bases fitting TRBD1. V gave up 5 bases and J gave up 6 bases; unmatched junction bases: 5. This CDR3 has 13 residues. CDR3 amino acids: CASSRDREGEQYF. In DNA form, the CDR3 reads TGTGCCAGCAGTCGGGACAGGGAAGGCGAGCAGTACTTC.